One and the same sample provided the 29 T cell receptor beta chains below, sequenced in a study of monozygotic twins with cystic fibrosis. Method: immunoSEQ multiplex PCR; TCRdb's copy keeps in-frame clones and lacks some. Of roughly 14,000 clones listed, 95% to 99% are singletons. The sample was blood. The receptor set was obtained from a girl aged 2 to 10 with cystic fibrosis.

The rearrangement uses TRBV9 and TRBJ1-2; perhaps TRBD1 as D (6 bases). The ends were cut back, 4 bases at V and 4 bases at J, with 11 bases in the middle. The germline V gene has CDR1 SGDLS and CDR2 YYNGEE. The CDR3 length is 13 residues. CDR3: CASSPDSLYGYTF. CDR3 in DNA: TGTGCCAGCAGCCCGGACAGCCTCTATGGCTACACCTTC.

The V call is TRBV2, the J call TRBJ1-5; 9 bases are shared with TRBD1. V was clipped by 4 bases and J by 5 bases; unmatched bases: 3. The germline V gene has CDR1 SNHLY and CDR2 FYNNEI. This CDR3 is 14 amino acids long. CDR3 bases: TGTGCCAGCAGTGGGACAGGGGCGCATCAGCCCCAGCATTTT. It encodes CASSGTGAHQPQHF.

The chain has TRBV30 and TRBJ1-5; D is perhaps TRBD1 (6 bases). The V gene lost 1 base and the J gene lost 0 bases, with 13 bases spanning the gap. Germline values: CDR1 GTSNPN, CDR2 SVGIG (reference sequence). The CDR3 is made up of 16 amino acids. CDR3 coding DNA: TGTGCCTGGAGTGGGGGGGGCGCAGGTAGCAATCAGCCCCAGCATTTT. Translating gives CAWSGGGAGSNQPQHF.

The chain recombines TRBV4-2 with TRBJ2-2, with 13 bases that match TRBD2. With V trimmed by 3 bases and J by 6 bases, 4 bases remained unmatched. Germline CDR1 is LGHNA and CDR2 is YNFKEQ. CDR3 length: 16 residues. The CDR3 here is CASSQGLAGIAGELFF. CDR3 nucleotide sequence: TGTGCCAGCAGCCAGGGACTAGCGGGAATAGCCGGGGAGCTGTTTTTT.

CDR3 loop: CASTRRDRGTDTQYF. CDR3 bases: TGTGCCAGCACCCGCCGGGACAGGGGGACAGATACGCAGTATTTT. V is TRBV28 and J is TRBJ2-3; TRBD1 matches at 11 bases. Germline CDR1 reads MDHEN; CDR2 reads SYDVKM. CDR3 length: 15 residues. V was pared by 7 bases and J by 3 bases, with 6 bases of the junction left unmatched.

The chain carries TRBV7-2 and TRBJ2-2; 13 bases match TRBD2. Germline CDR1 reads SGHTA; CDR2 reads FQGNSA. Unmatched junction bases numbered 1, after V lost 4 bases and J lost 5 bases. The CDR3 is made up of 15 amino acids. The CDR3 nucleotides read TGTGCCAGCAGCTCGGGACTAGCGGGAACCGGGGAGCTGTTTTTT. It yields the protein CASSSGLAGTGELFF. The variable domain in full, with the rest retrieved from reference TRBV7-2 and TRBJ2-2, is GAGVSQSPSNKVTEKGKDVELRCDPISGHTALYWYRQSLGQGLEFLIYFQGNSAPDKSGLPSDRFSAERTGGSVSTLTIQRTQQEDSAVYLCASSSGLAGTGELFFGEGSRLTVL.

This chain connects TRBV20-1 to TRBJ2-1, with D hard to call. CDR1 DFQATT and CDR2 SNEGSKA come from the germline V gene (reference sequence). The ends were cut back, 6 bases at V and 6 bases at J, with 9 bases in the middle. This CDR3 has 11 residues. CDR3 sequence (DNA): TGCAGTGCAAAACCCCTCAATGAGCAGTTCTTC. Its translation: CSAKPLNEQFF.

V usage is TRBV19 and J usage is TRBJ1-2; no definite D call. The germline CDR1 and CDR2 sequences are LNHDA and SQIVND (reference sequence). V lost 6 bases, J lost 1 base, and 12 bases lay in between. The CDR3 extends over 14 amino acids. Here the CDR3 reads CASSRPGYNYGYTF. In DNA, the CDR3 is TGTGCCAGTAGCCGCCCGGGATATAACTATGGCTACACCTTC. Full variable domain (rest looked up from reference TRBV19 and TRBJ1-2): DGGITQSPKYLFRKEGQNVTLSCEQNLNHDAMYWYRQDPGQGLRLIYYSQIVNDFQKGDIAEGYSVSREKKESFPLTVTSAQKNPTAFYLCASSRPGYNYGYTFGSGTRLTVV.

The chain couples TRBV5-1 to TRBJ1-1; D not resolved. The CDR3 sequence is 16 residues long. V was shortened by 2 bases and J by 0 bases, with 14 bases between the two germline ends. Germline V CDR1 and CDR2: SGHRS, YFSETQ. The CDR3 DNA sequence: TGCGCCAGCAGCTTACCAAAGGACGGATTGAACACTGAAGCTTTCTTT. Protein sequence: CASSLPKDGLNTEAFF.

This chain connects TRBV10-3 to TRBJ1-3; the D is unclear. Germline V gene data show CDR1 as ENHRY and CDR2 as SYGVKD. Trimming removed 7 bases from V and 2 bases from J, with 9 bases in between. The length of the CDR3 is 13 residues. The CDR3 here is CAINGGTGNTIYF. Written as DNA, the CDR3 is TGTGCCATCAACGGCGGCACTGGAAACACCATATATTTT.

The chain joins TRBV5-1 to TRBJ2-3, with D perhaps matching TRBD1 (6 bases). This CDR3 has 15 residues. Germline-derived CDR1 and CDR2 are SGHRS and YFSETQ. Deletions cut 4 bases from V and 2 bases from J, with 14 bases between. In nucleotides, the CDR3 is TGCGCCAGCAGCCAGAGGGGGAGTCCCACAGATACGCAGTATTTT. This codes for CASSQRGSPTDTQYF.

Only one count was recorded for this clone. The gene calls are TRBV16 and TRBJ2-3; D might be TRBD2 (5 bases). This CDR3 comprises 14 residues. V shed 0 bases and J shed 5 bases, with 9 bases lying between them. Germline loops: CDR1 KGHSY, CDR2 FQNENV. CDR3 amino acids: CASSQSLRGDTQYF. CDR3 DNA sequence: TGTGCCAGCAGCCAATCTCTCCGGGGAGATACGCAGTATTTT.

The rearrangement uses TRBV5-6 and TRBJ2-7; TRBD1 agrees at 7 bases. The CDR3 loop spans 15 amino acids. V shed 4 bases, J shed 4 bases, and the junction held 11 bases outside the gene matches. The germline gives CDR1 SGHDT, CDR2 YYEEEE. The CDR3: CASSTTQGDKYEQYF. The CDR3, as DNA: TGTGCCAGCAGCACCACCCAGGGGGACAAGTACGAGCAGTACTTC.

The chain combines TRBV6-6 with TRBJ1-1, with 10 bases fitting TRBD1. Germline lookup yields CDR1 MNHNY and CDR2 SVGAGI (reference sequence). This CDR3 has 15 residues. V shed 6 bases and J 4 bases; nucleotides not matched to a gene: 8. The CDR3 coding sequence is TGTGCCAGCAGCGCTCCGGGACAGGGGAGCACTGAAGCTTTCTTT. This gives the protein CASSAPGQGSTEAFF.

This chain connects TRBV2 to TRBJ2-3, with no clear D. The CDR3 loop spans 13 amino acids. Germline CDR1 is SNHLY and CDR2 is FYNNEI. Trimming stripped 2 bases from V and 2 bases from J, with 5 bases between. CDR3 in DNA: TGTGCCAGCAGTGAAACGTACACAGATACGCAGTATTTT. Its protein product is CASSETYTDTQYF.

The rearrangement links TRBV29-1 to TRBJ2-1, with TRBD2 identical over 8 bases. The CDR3 extends over 15 amino acids. Trimming cost V 0 bases and J 8 bases; bases outside gene matches: 9. CDR1 and CDR2 (germline): SQVTM, ANQGSEA. The CDR3 region is CSVEDGTRNIDEQFF. As DNA, the CDR3 is TGCAGCGTTGAAGATGGGACTAGAAATATTGATGAGCAGTTCTTC.

The gene calls are TRBV7-2 and TRBJ1-2, with no clear D. CDR1 and CDR2 (germline): SGHTA, FQGNSA. Trimming took off 1 base at V and 4 bases at J, with 10 bases between the two ends. This CDR3 is built from 14 residues. CDR3 bases: TGTGCCAGCAGCTTAGAGGTCAGCAGCTATGGCTACACCTTC. Protein: CASSLEVSSYGYTF.

The chain couples TRBV6-1 to TRBJ2-2; the D gene is possibly TRBD2 (5 bases). The CDR3 is 14 amino acids. Trimming shortened V by 0 bases and J by 3 bases, and 5 bases separated the two germline ends. Per germline, CDR1 MNHNS and CDR2 SASEGT. CDR3 protein: CASSEAGDTGELFF. Written as DNA, the CDR3 is TGTGCCAGCAGTGAAGCGGGAGACACCGGGGAGCTGTTTTTT.

This chain uses TRBV29-1 with TRBJ2-7; the D is unclear. The V gene lost 4 bases and the J gene lost 0 bases, with 10 bases spanning the gap. Looked up from germline, CDR1 is SQVTM and CDR2 is ANQGSEA. This CDR3 contains 13 residues. CDR3 nucleotide sequence: TGCAGCGTTGTGGCGCTGAGCTCCTACGAGCAGTACTTC. It specifies CSVVALSSYEQYF.

The rearrangement links TRBV14 to TRBJ1-1; D is uncertain. Trimming removed 6 bases at V and 3 bases at J, with 11 bases between. Per germline, CDR1 SGHDN and CDR2 FVKESK. The CDR3 is made up of 13 amino acids. The CDR3 nucleotides read TGTGCCAGCAGGGAGAAGTCGGACACTGAAGCTTTCTTT. Translation gives CASREKSDTEAFF.

The chain is built from TRBV6-5 and TRBJ2-7; D might be TRBD1 or TRBD2, each matching 6 bases. The V gene lost 4 bases and the J gene lost 4 bases, with 11 bases spanning the gap. Germline V CDR1 and CDR2: MNHEY, SVGAGI. The CDR3 spans 13 residues. The DNA of the CDR3 is TGTGCCAGCAGTTGGGGGGCCGGGTACGAGCAGTACTTC. This codes for CASSWGAGYEQYF.

The rearrangement joins TRBV5-1 to TRBJ2-1; D gene unclear. CDR1 SGHRS and CDR2 YFSETQ come from the germline V gene. V lost 2 bases to trimming and J lost 6 bases, with 12 bases between them. The CDR3 length is 14 residues. Here the CDR3 DNA reads TGCGCCAGCAGCTTATTTTTGACGGCCAATGAGCAGTTCTTC. It translates to CASSLFLTANEQFF.

This chain uses TRBV7-8 with TRBJ1-4; D not certain. Germline CDR1 and CDR2: SGHVS and FQNEAQ. V lost 4 bases and J lost 8, with 11 bases in between. CDR3 length: 13 amino acids. Here the CDR3 reads CASSSLSMEKLFF. The CDR3 nucleotides are TGTGCCAGCAGCTCACTAAGCATGGAAAAACTGTTTTTT.

The chain couples TRBV19 to TRBJ1-2; D is unclear. Trimming shortened V by 6 bases and J by 4 bases, and 9 bases separated the two germline ends. The germline V gene encodes CDR1 LNHDA and CDR2 SQIVND (reference sequence). The CDR3 length is 12 residues. The CDR3 sequence is CASRGGFYGYTF. The CDR3 coding sequence is TGTGCCAGTAGGGGAGGGTTCTATGGCTACACCTTC. Combining the CDR3 with reference TRBV19 and TRBJ1-2 gives the whole variable domain DGGITQSPKYLFRKEGQNVTLSCEQNLNHDAMYWYRQDPGQGLRLIYYSQIVNDFQKGDIAEGYSVSREKKESFPLTVTSAQKNPTAFYLCASRGGFYGYTFGSGTRLTVV.

The rearrangement joins TRBV19 to TRBJ1-2; TRBD1 matches at 9 bases. CDR1 is LNHDA and CDR2 is SQIVND in the germline V gene (reference sequence). With 5 bases clipped from V and 4 bases from J, the junction kept 17 bases outside the gene matches. The CDR3 length is 18 residues. The CDR3 coding sequence is TGTGCCAGTAGTCCCTTTTCGCCCGGGACAGGGATTGGCTATGGCTACACCTTC. Its translation: CASSPFSPGTGIGYGYTF.

The V gene is TRBV7-6, the J gene TRBJ2-1, with 7 bases identical to TRBD2. From germline, CDR1 is SGHVS and CDR2 FNYEAQ. The CDR3 is 16 residues long. The V gene end was trimmed by 4 bases and the J gene end by 9 bases; junction bases not matched to a gene: 15. The CDR3 DNA sequence: TGTGCCAGCAGCTCCCCCCCGGGGGAGGGCCGGATTGAGCAGTTCTTC. Protein product: CASSSPPGEGRIEQFF. The variable domain in full, with the rest retrieved from reference TRBV7-6 and TRBJ2-1, is GAGVSQSPRYKVTKRGQDVALRCDPISGHVSLYWYRQALGQGPEFLTYFNYEAQQDKSGLPNDRFSAERPEGSISTLTIQRTEQRDSAMYRCASSSPPGEGRIEQFFGPGTRLTVL.

V usage is TRBV30 and J usage is TRBJ1-2; D gene unclear. CDR1 is GTSNPN and CDR2 is SVGIG in the germline V gene (reference sequence). V was shortened by 0 bases and J by 4 bases, with 15 bases between the two germline ends. This CDR3 has 15 residues. CDR3 sequence reads: CAWSVTEGSPYGYTF. CDR3 coding DNA: TGTGCCTGGAGTGTAACAGAGGGAAGTCCCTATGGCTACACCTTC.

The rearrangement links TRBV28 to TRBJ1-2; D remains ambiguous. The CDR3 is 11 residues long. Looked up from germline, CDR1 is MDHEN and CDR2 is SYDVKM. Between the trimmed V and J ends, which lost 7 bases and 8 bases, there was a span of 11 bases. This chain's CDR3 is CASISRIGYTF. CDR3 sequence (DNA): TGTGCCAGCATTTCCAGGATCGGCTACACCTTC.

This sequence joins TRBV6-6 and TRBJ2-6, with a possible D match to TRBD1 (5 bases). CDR1 MNHNY and CDR2 SVGAGI come from the germline V gene (reference sequence). CDR3 length equals 16 residues. V was cut by 2 bases and J by 0 bases, with 8 bases left in between. This CDR3 reads CASSYGATSGANVLTF. Written as DNA, the CDR3 is TGTGCCAGCAGTTACGGGGCCACCTCTGGGGCCAACGTCCTGACTTTC.